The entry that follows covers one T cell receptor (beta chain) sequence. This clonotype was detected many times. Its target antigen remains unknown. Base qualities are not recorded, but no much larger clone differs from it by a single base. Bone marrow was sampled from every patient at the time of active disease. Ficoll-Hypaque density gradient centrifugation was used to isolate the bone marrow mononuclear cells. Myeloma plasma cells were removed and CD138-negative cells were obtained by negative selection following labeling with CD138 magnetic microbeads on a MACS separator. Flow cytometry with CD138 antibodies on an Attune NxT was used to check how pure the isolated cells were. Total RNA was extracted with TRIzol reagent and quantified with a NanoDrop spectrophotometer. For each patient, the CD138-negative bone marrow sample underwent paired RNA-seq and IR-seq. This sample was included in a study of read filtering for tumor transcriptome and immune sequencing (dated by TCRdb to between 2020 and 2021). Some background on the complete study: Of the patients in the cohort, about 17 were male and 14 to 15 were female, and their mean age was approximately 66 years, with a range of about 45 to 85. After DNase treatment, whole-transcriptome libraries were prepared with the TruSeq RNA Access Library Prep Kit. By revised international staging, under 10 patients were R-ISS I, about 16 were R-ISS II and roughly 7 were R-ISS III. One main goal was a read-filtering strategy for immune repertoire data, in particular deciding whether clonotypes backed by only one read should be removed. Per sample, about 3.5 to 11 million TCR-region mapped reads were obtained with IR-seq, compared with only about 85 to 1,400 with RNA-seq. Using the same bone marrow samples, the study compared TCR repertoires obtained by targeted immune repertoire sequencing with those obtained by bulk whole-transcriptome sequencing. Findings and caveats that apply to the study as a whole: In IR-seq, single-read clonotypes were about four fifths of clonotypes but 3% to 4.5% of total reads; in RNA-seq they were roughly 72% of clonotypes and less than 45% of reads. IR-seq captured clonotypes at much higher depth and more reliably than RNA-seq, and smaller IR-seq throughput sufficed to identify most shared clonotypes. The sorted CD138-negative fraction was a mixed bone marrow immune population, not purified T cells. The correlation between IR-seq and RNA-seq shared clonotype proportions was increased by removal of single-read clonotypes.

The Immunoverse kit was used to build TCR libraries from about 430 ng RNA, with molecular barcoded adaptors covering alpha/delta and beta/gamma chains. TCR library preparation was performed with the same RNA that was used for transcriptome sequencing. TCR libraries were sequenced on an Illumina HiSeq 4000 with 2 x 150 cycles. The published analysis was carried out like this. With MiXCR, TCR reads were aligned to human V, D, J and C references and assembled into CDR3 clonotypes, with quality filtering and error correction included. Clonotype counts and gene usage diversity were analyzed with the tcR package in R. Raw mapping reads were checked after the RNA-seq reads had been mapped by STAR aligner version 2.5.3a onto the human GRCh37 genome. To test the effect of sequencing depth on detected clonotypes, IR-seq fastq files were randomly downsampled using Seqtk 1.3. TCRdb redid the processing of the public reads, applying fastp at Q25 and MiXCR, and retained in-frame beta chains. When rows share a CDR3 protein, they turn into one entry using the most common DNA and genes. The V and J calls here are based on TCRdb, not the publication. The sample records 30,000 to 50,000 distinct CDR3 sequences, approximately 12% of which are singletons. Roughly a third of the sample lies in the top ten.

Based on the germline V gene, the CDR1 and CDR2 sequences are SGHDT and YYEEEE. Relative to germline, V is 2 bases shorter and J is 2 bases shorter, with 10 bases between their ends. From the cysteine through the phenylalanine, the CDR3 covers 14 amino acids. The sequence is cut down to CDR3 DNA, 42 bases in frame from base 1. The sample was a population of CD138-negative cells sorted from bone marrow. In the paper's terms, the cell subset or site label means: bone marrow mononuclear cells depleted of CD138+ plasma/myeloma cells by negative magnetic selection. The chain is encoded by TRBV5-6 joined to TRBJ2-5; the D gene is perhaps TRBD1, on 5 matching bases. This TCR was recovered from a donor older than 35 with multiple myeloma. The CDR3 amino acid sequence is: CASSLGELQETQYF. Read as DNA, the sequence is TGTGCCAGCAGCTTAGGGGAACTTCAAGAGACCCAGTACTTC.